One and the same sample provided the 26 T cell receptor beta chains below, sequenced in a study of shared clonotypes between healthy human individuals. CD45RO-negative cells were positively selected for CCR7, leaving out terminally differentiated effector memory CD45RA+ cells. Clones were read by immunoSEQ multiplex PCR, and TCRdb kept only the in-frame ones, dropping some. In the table there are 1.5 million to 2.5 million clones, about 95% of which are singletons. The specimen sequenced was naive CD8+ T cells sorted from blood. The receptors originated from a man aged 18 to 29 in good health.

The chain recombines TRBV6-1 with TRBJ2-5; perhaps D is TRBD1 or TRBD2 (5 bases each). Trimming removed 0 bases at V and 1 base at J, with 6 bases between. This CDR3 region has 14 residues. The germline V gene has CDR1 MNHNS and CDR2 SASEGT. The CDR3 protein is CASSEAGTQETQYF. CDR3 bases: TGTGCCAGCAGTGAAGCAGGGACCCAAGAGACCCAGTACTTC.

This clone was counted between two and nine times. This sample also contains other DNA sequences that code for the same CDR3. The chain carries TRBV5-6 and TRBJ2-5; 8 bases match TRBD1. V dropped 2 bases and J dropped 4; count of bases not matched to a gene: 1. The CDR3 spans 13 residues. Germline V lookup: CDR1 SGHDT, CDR2 YYEEEE. The CDR3 sequence is CASSFGQGETQYF. CDR3 in DNA: TGTGCCAGCAGCTTCGGACAGGGAGAGACCCAGTACTTC.

Here the CDR3 DNA reads TGTGCCAGCAGCCGGACCCCCGGTCCCACCTACGAGCAGTACTTC. Amino acid sequence: CASSRTPGPTYEQYF. The chain joins TRBV9 to TRBJ2-7; D is undetermined. Germline CDR1 SGDLS, CDR2 YYNGEE. The CDR3 totals 15 residues. V was clipped by 4 bases and J by 2 bases, with 16 bases between them.

This chain joins TRBV2 and TRBJ1-3; D remains unclear. The V gene lost 6 bases and the J gene lost 4 bases, with 16 bases spanning the gap. Germline lookup yields CDR1 SNHLY and CDR2 FYNNEI. The length of the CDR3 is 15 residues. The CDR3 DNA follows: TGTGCCAGCAGCAACGACATGACGGGCGGAAACACCATATATTTT. It translates to CASSNDMTGGNTIYF.

The rearrangement uses TRBV5-4 and TRBJ2-7; 8 positions agree with TRBD2. Per germline, CDR1 SGHNT and CDR2 YYREEE (reference sequence). CDR3 size: 14 residues. The junction had 11 bases not matched to a gene; V was cut back by 5 bases and J by 7 bases. CDR3 nucleotide sequence: TGTGCCAGCAGTCCGGTGGCGGGGGGTGAGGAGCAGTACTTC. Residues: CASSPVAGGEEQYF.

The rearrangement joins TRBV28 to TRBJ2-1; a weak D match, TRBD2 (6 bases). The CDR3 has 14 residues. Trimming removed 3 bases from V and 8 bases from J, with 14 bases in between. Germline CDR1 MDHEN, CDR2 SYDVKM. The CDR3 spells CASSFQLAADEQFF. The DNA for the CDR3 is TGTGCCAGCAGTTTTCAATTAGCGGCCGATGAGCAGTTCTTC.

The chain couples TRBV4-3 to TRBJ1-4; D gene unclear. This CDR3 spans 15 amino acids. With 4 bases removed from V and 7 bases from J, the gap between germline ends came to 16 bases. Germline lookup yields CDR1 LGHNA and CDR2 YSLEER. CDR3 sequence reads: CASSPDGYRPEKLFF. CDR3 nucleotide sequence: TGCGCCAGCAGCCCAGACGGATATCGACCTGAAAAACTGTTTTTT.

In DNA form, the CDR3 reads TGTGCCAGCAGCTTTTCCGCAGGGCTTAACTATGGCTACACCTTC. It yields the protein CASSFSAGLNYGYTF. The chain couples TRBV7-9 to TRBJ1-2, with D perhaps TRBD1 (5 bases). Germline V gives CDR1 SEHNR, CDR2 FQNEAQ (reference sequence). The V and J ends lost 3 bases and 1 base respectively, with 12 bases between them. The CDR3 spans 15 residues.

The V and J genes are TRBV6-1 and TRBJ1-4, with a possible D match to TRBD1 (5 bases). The V and J ends lost 1 base and 1 base respectively, with 10 bases between them. This CDR3 has 16 residues. Per the germline V gene, CDR1 is MNHNS and CDR2 is SASEGT. CDR3 in amino acids: CASSEGDLQTNEKLFF. In nucleotides, the CDR3 is TGTGCCAGCAGTGAAGGGGACCTACAAACTAATGAAAAACTGTTTTTT.

V usage is TRBV9 and J usage is TRBJ1-1; D might be TRBD1 (6 bases). Deletions cut 3 bases from V and 3 bases from J, with 12 bases between. Germline lookup yields CDR1 SGDLS and CDR2 YYNGEE. The CDR3 is 14 residues long. DNA of the CDR3: TGTGCCAGCAGCGGTGGAAAGGGGGACACTGAAGCTTTCTTT. As protein: CASSGGKGDTEAFF.

The V and J genes are TRBV2 and TRBJ2-7; possible D gene TRBD1, 6 bases. Germline V gene lookup returns CDR1 SNHLY and CDR2 FYNNEI. CDR3 length equals 14 residues. The V end lost 8 bases, the J end lost 0 bases, and 14 bases lay between the germline ends. In nucleotides, the CDR3 is TGTGCCAGCCGGAGGAAGGACAGCTCCTACGAGCAGTACTTC. Its protein is CASRRKDSSYEQYF.

V and J are TRBV18 and TRBJ2-7; tentative D call: TRBD2 (6 bases). Trimming pared 3 bases from V and 7 bases from J, leaving 16 bases between. Germline CDR1 is KGHSH and CDR2 is LQKENI. The CDR3 sequence is 14 residues long. The CDR3 loop is CASSPRDSPLEQYF. In DNA, the CDR3 is TGTGCCAGCTCACCCAGGGACTCCCCTCTGGAGCAGTACTTC.

The chain carries TRBV7-9 and TRBJ2-7; 10 positions agree with TRBD1. This CDR3 is 16 amino acids long. Losses at the gene ends were 2 bases for V and 4 bases for J; bases not matched to a gene: 8. Per the germline V gene, CDR1 is SEHNR and CDR2 is FQNEAQ (reference sequence). In DNA, the CDR3 is TGTGCCAGCAGCTTACCCCGGACAGGGGGTAAGTACGAGCAGTACTTC. Encoded protein: CASSLPRTGGKYEQYF.

The J gene is TRBJ2-1, the V gene TRBV13; TRBD1 matches at 7 bases. The CDR3 covers 17 residues. The germline gives CDR1 PRHDT, CDR2 FYEKMQ (reference sequence). After removal of 1 base from V and 5 bases from J, the junction contained 11 bases not matched to a gene. The CDR3: CASSLAYGQGVDNEQFF. The CDR3, as DNA: TGTGCCAGCAGCTTAGCGTATGGGCAGGGGGTCGACAATGAGCAGTTCTTC.

Remarks on this clone: Other nucleotide sequences in the sample specify the same CDR3. CDR3 nucleotide sequence: TGTGCCAGCAGTTCCTTAGACAGGGAGGATCACGAGCAGTACTTC. Translated: CASSSLDREDHEQYF. J is TRBJ2-7 and V is TRBV6-6; TRBD1 might be the D (7 bases). Germline loops: CDR1 MNHNY, CDR2 SVGAGI (reference sequence). The length of the CDR3 is 15 residues. Trimming took off 4 bases at V and 5 bases at J, with 18 bases between the two ends.

The chain carries TRBV28 and TRBJ2-7; D might be TRBD2 (5 bases). Germline V lookup: CDR1 MDHEN, CDR2 SYDVKM. This CDR3 contains 14 residues. V gave up 3 bases and J gave up 2 bases, with 11 bases separating them. The CDR3 DNA is TGTGCCAGCAGTTTCGTCGGGGAAACCTACGAGCAGTACTTC. It codes for CASSFVGETYEQYF.

This clone was counted a single time. This chain joins TRBV6-1 and TRBJ2-7, with TRBD1 identical over 9 bases. From germline, CDR1 is MNHNS and CDR2 SASEGT. This CDR3 is built from 15 residues. The V gene end was trimmed by 6 bases and the J gene end by 1 base; junction bases not matched to a gene: 7. The CDR3 region is CASRNGQGSSYEQYF. In DNA, the CDR3 is TGTGCCAGCAGGAACGGACAGGGGAGTTCCTACGAGCAGTACTTC.

The chain carries TRBV7-9 and TRBJ2-7, with 11 bases matching TRBD2. Germline CDR1 is SEHNR and CDR2 is FQNEAQ (reference sequence). V dropped 4 bases and J dropped 3; count of bases not matched to a gene: 8. This CDR3 region has 16 residues. CDR3 bases: TGTGCCAGCAGCTATTTTGGGACTAGCGGAATCTACGAGCAGTACTTC. This sequence encodes CASSYFGTSGIYEQYF.

The gene calls are TRBV25-1 and TRBJ1-4; 8 nucleotides line up with TRBD1. J was trimmed by 8 bases and V by 4 bases; bases with no gene match: 9. The length of the CDR3 is 15 residues. From germline, CDR1 is MGHDK and CDR2 SYGVNS. As DNA, the CDR3 is TGTGCCAGCAGTGGACAGGGGTCGGGTTGGGAAAAACTGTTTTTT. Protein sequence: CASSGQGSGWEKLFF.

V gene TRBV11-2 combines with J gene TRBJ2-7; the match to TRBD1 covers 7 bases. After removal of 6 bases from V and 2 bases from J, the junction contained 13 bases not matched to a gene. Germline V lookup: CDR1 SGHAT, CDR2 FQNNGV. The CDR3 spans 16 residues. CDR3 in amino acids: CASRRDWGTEPYEQYF. The CDR3, as DNA: TGTGCCAGCAGGAGAGATTGGGGGACAGAGCCCTACGAGCAGTACTTC.

The chain carries TRBV7-6 and TRBJ2-7; 10 positions agree with TRBD1. Unmatched junction bases numbered 4, after V lost 2 bases and J lost 0 bases. Per the germline V gene, CDR1 is SGHVS and CDR2 is FNYEAQ. The CDR3 extends over 16 amino acids. CDR3 DNA: TGTGCCAGCAGCTTAATCAGACAGGGGGCCTCCTACGAGCAGTACTTC. Its translation: CASSLIRQGASYEQYF.

The chain uses TRBV5-6 and TRBJ2-3; D uncertain. From germline, CDR1 is SGHDT and CDR2 YYEEEE. The CDR3 is made up of 12 amino acids. V was trimmed by 4 bases and J by 5 bases, leaving 8 bases between them. CDR3: CASSAGEDTQYF. CDR3 in DNA: TGTGCCAGCAGCGCTGGGGAAGATACGCAGTATTTT.

This clone was seen only once. A far larger clone is only one base removed, so a read error is likely. Additional DNA sequences in this sample encode the identical CDR3. The chain uses TRBV9 and TRBJ1-1; D is ambiguous. The germline CDR1 and CDR2 sequences are SGDLS and YYNGEE. The CDR3 contains 13 residues. Deletions cut 0 bases from V and 4 bases from J, with 7 bases between. This CDR3 reads CASSVGGSTEAFF. The CDR3 nucleotides read TGTGCCAGCAGCGTAGGCGGGAGCACTGAAGCTTTCTTT.

The chain couples TRBV5-1 to TRBJ2-5, with 9 bases lining up with TRBD1. Germline trimming cut 3 bases from V and 2 bases from J; bases unmatched to any gene: 5. The CDR3 contains 15 residues. In germline, CDR1 is SGHRS, CDR2 YFSETQ. DNA of the CDR3: TGCGCCAGCAGCTCCGGACAGGGGACACAAGAGACCCAGTACTTC. This sequence encodes CASSSGQGTQETQYF.

This clone was seen only a few times. This chain uses TRBV19 with TRBJ1-5; D ambiguous. The V and J ends lost 4 bases and 1 base respectively, with 2 bases between them. This CDR3 region has 12 residues. CDR1 and CDR2 from the germline V gene are LNHDA and SQIVND (reference sequence). Written as DNA, the CDR3 is TGTGCCAGTAGTAACAGCAATCAGCCCCAGCATTTT. Translation: CASSNSNQPQHF.

DNA of the CDR3: TGTGCCAGCTCACCAAATAGTCGCGAGCAGTACTTC. Its protein is CASSPNSREQYF. The V call is TRBV18, the J call TRBJ2-7; D uncertain. Germline CDR1 is KGHSH and CDR2 is LQKENI. With 2 bases removed from V and 6 bases from J, the gap between germline ends came to 8 bases. The CDR3 has 12 residues.